One T cell receptor beta chain is described in this entry. The antigen is undetermined. Measured with immunoSEQ multiplex PCR; TCRdb has only the in-frame clones, and not every one. Found here are about 73,000 clones, around 87% of them singletons; the top ten hold about 4.2%. The data stem from a study of graft-versus-host responses after intestinal transplantation. Study-wide findings and caveats: Early after transplant, HvG clones declined as circulating GvH clones peaked.

V was pared by 0 bases and J by 1 base, with 6 bases between. Germline loops: CDR1 LNHNV, CDR2 YYDKDF (reference sequence). The CDR3 spans 14 residues. The chain combines TRBV15 with TRBJ1-1; no reliable D call. The sample was unstimulated CD8+ T cells sorted from spleen or lymph node cells, taken before transplant. The origin of this receptor is a human donor who was the organ donor for an intestinal transplant. In nucleotides, the CDR3 is TGTGCCACCAGCAGAGATGGGCAGAACACTGAAGCTTTCTTT. Translated: CATSRDGQNTEAFF.